These 32 T cell receptor beta chains originate from one sample sequenced in a study of blood T cell repertoires in COVID-19 (TCRdb year 2020). The library was produced with the immunoSEQ multiplex PCR assay. TCRdb holds this immuneACCESS table with in-frame rearrangements only. Some clones are missing; in checked studies, unresolved V genes explain under half, and the rest has no known cause. Recorded for this sample are hundreds of thousands of clones; roughly 90% of them occurred a single time. 2.5% to 3.5% of the sample belongs to the ten largest clones. Sequencing was done on a sample of PBMCs or T cells enriched from blood (not recorded which). The receptors originated from a woman between 45 and 65 years old who had recovered from COVID-19.

Of note for this clone: Other DNA sequences in the same sample also yield this CDR3. The V gene is TRBV29-1, the J gene TRBJ1-1, with TRBD1 as a possible D gene (5 bases). Trimming left V 4 bases short and J 5 bases short, with 11 bases between. The CDR3 is 12 residues long. Germline V gene sequence: CDR1 SQVTM, CDR2 ANQGSEA. DNA for the CDR3: TGCAGCGTTGCGCCGGGGGGGACTGAAGCTTTCTTT. As protein: CSVAPGGTEAFF.

V is TRBV28 and J is TRBJ1-5; D is possibly TRBD1 (5 bases). Germline CDR1 is MDHEN and CDR2 is SYDVKM. V was clipped by 7 bases and J by 7 bases, with 14 bases between them. The CDR3 is made up of 13 amino acids. CDR3 coding DNA: TGTGCCAGCAATTCACCAGGGAACCAGCCCCAGCATTTT. It is translated as CASNSPGNQPQHF.

The V gene is TRBV12-3 or TRBV12-4, the J gene TRBJ1-2, with 7 bases fitting TRBD1. The CDR3 is made up of 13 amino acids. V trimming: 1 base; J trimming: 12 bases; junction bases outside the gene matches: 8. The CDR3 here is CASSLGPGQSNTF. Here the CDR3 DNA reads TGTGCCAGCAGTTTAGGGCCGGGACAGAGCAACACCTTC.

The V call is TRBV15, the J call TRBJ1-1; D possibly corresponds to TRBD1 (6 bases). The CDR3 runs 14 residues. The V gene lost 0 bases and the J gene lost 4 bases, with 9 bases spanning the gap. Germline CDR1 is LNHNV and CDR2 is YYDKDF (reference sequence). CDR3 coding DNA: TGTGCCACCAGCAGAGATCTGGGGGCCACTGAAGCTTTCTTT. This gives the protein CATSRDLGATEAFF.

The rearrangement joins TRBV7-2 to TRBJ2-3, with 11 nucleotides matching TRBD2. The CDR3 is made up of 16 amino acids. V lost 4 bases to trimming and J lost 3 bases; unmatched junction nucleotides: 6. The V gene's germline CDR1 is SGHTA and CDR2 FQGNSA. For the CDR3, the DNA is TGTGCCAGCAGCTCGACTAGCGGGGCAGGGACAGATACGCAGTATTTT. Translating it yields CASSSTSGAGTDTQYF.

V gene TRBV24-1 combines with J gene TRBJ1-5; D unclear. Trimming left V 4 bases short and J 3 bases short, with 9 bases between. The CDR3 is 14 residues long. Germline-derived CDR1 and CDR2 are KGHDR and SFDVKD. The CDR3 nucleotides read TGTGCCACCAGTGACCACACCTCCAATCAGCCCCAGCATTTT. This sequence encodes CATSDHTSNQPQHF.

The chain is built from TRBV3-1 (or the pseudogene TRBV3-2) and TRBJ1-1; 7 bases map to TRBD1. Germline CDR1 is LGHDT and CDR2 is YNNKEL (reference sequence). V dropped 5 bases and J dropped 10; count of bases not matched to a gene: 7. The CDR3 sequence is 12 residues long. The DNA of the CDR3 is TGTGCCAGCAGCAAAGGGGCAGGGGGAGCTTTCTTT. Its translation is CASSKGAGGAFF.

The chain is built from TRBV12-5 and TRBJ2-2, with D possibly being TRBD2 (6 bases). Trimming stripped 1 base from V and 6 bases from J, with 12 bases between. This CDR3 has 15 residues. Germline CDR1 LGHNT, CDR2 FRNRAP. CDR3 sequence: CASGLGTSSAGELFF. The CDR3 bases are TGTGCTAGTGGTTTGGGTACTAGCAGCGCCGGGGAGCTGTTTTTT.

The chain uses TRBV7-9 and TRBJ1-1; unclear D gene. Germline V lookup: CDR1 SEHNR, CDR2 FQNEAQ (reference sequence). V shed 4 bases and J shed 1 base, with 16 bases lying between them. This CDR3 is 16 amino acids long. The CDR3 DNA is TGTGCCAGCAGCTCGCTAATGGGCGCGAAGAACACTGAAGCTTTCTTT. Translation gives CASSSLMGAKNTEAFF.

The chain has TRBV30 and TRBJ1-2; D gene uncertain. Per germline, CDR1 GTSNPN and CDR2 SVGIG (reference sequence). The CDR3 is 13 residues long. V was trimmed by 0 bases and J by 6 bases, leaving 11 bases between them. CDR3 residues: CAWSVSTLNGYTF. The CDR3, as DNA: TGTGCCTGGAGTGTATCCACGCTAAATGGCTACACCTTC. Combining the CDR3 with reference TRBV30 and TRBJ1-2 gives the whole variable domain SQTIHQWPATLVQPVGSPLSLECTVEGTSNPNLYWYRQAAGRGLQLLFYSVGIGQISSEVPQNLSASRPQDRQFILSSKKLLLSDSGFYLCAWSVSTLNGYTFGSGTRLTVV.

The rearrangement joins TRBV12-3 or TRBV12-4 to TRBJ2-3; TRBD2 might be the D (5 bases). The CDR3 loop spans 10 amino acids. The V and J ends lost 8 bases and 11 bases respectively, with 11 bases between them. CDR3 DNA: TGTGCCAGCTCCTCGGGGTTGCAGTATTTT. This codes for CASSSGLQYF.

The chain has TRBV28 and TRBJ1-5; TRBD1 agrees at 8 bases. V was pared by 2 bases and J by 5 bases, with 8 bases of the junction left unmatched. The CDR3 totals 16 residues. Germline-derived CDR1 and CDR2 are MDHEN and SYDVKM. The CDR3 sequence: CASSLTLTGGYQPQHF. Here the CDR3 DNA reads TGTGCCAGCAGTTTAACTCTTACAGGGGGATATCAGCCCCAGCATTTT.

The V call is TRBV2, the J call TRBJ2-1, with 9 bases fitting TRBD2. Unmatched junction bases numbered 9, after V lost 9 bases and J lost 9 bases. Germline lookup yields CDR1 SNHLY and CDR2 FYNNEI. This CDR3 is 13 amino acids long. In DNA, the CDR3 is TGTGCCAGTCATAGCGGGAGCGGGAGTGAGCAGTTCTTC. This codes for CASHSGSGSEQFF.

The V gene is TRBV7-9, the J gene TRBJ2-6; 7 bases map to TRBD1. The ends lost 2 bases at V and 4 bases at J; junction bases unmatched: 5. Germline CDR1 reads SEHNR; CDR2 reads FQNEAQ (reference sequence). This CDR3 has 16 amino acids. The CDR3 sequence: CASSLTGVWGANVLTF. The CDR3 DNA reads as TGTGCCAGCAGCTTAACAGGGGTGTGGGGGGCCAACGTCCTGACTTTC.

The chain is built from TRBV7-2 and TRBJ2-7, with a possible D match to TRBD2 (6 bases). Germline-derived CDR1 and CDR2 are SGHTA and FQGNSA. Trimming cost V 1 base and J 5 bases, with 12 bases left between them. The CDR3 sequence is 14 residues long. The CDR3 protein is CASSLVPGRNEQYF. The CDR3 bases are TGTGCCAGCAGCTTAGTCCCAGGGAGGAACGAGCAGTACTTC.

The chain combines TRBV10-3 with TRBJ1-3; TRBD1 is a possible D gene (6 bases). Germline assignment: CDR1 ENHRY and CDR2 SYGVKD. The CDR3 loop spans 13 amino acids. The germline V and J ends were trimmed by 5 bases and 4 bases, with 9 bases remaining between them. The CDR3 sequence: CAISWTEGNTIYF. The CDR3 nucleotides are TGTGCCATCAGTTGGACAGAAGGAAACACCATATATTTT.

This clone was seen a few times. The rearrangement uses TRBV10-1 and TRBJ2-1, with 9 bases identical to TRBD2. Trimming removed 6 bases from V and 5 bases from J; junction bases left unmatched: 8. Germline lookup yields CDR1 WNHNN and CDR2 SYGVQD (reference sequence). CDR3 size: 15 residues. The CDR3 loop is CASSRETSGNNEQFF. The DNA for the CDR3 is TGCGCCAGCAGCCGAGAGACTAGCGGAAACAATGAGCAGTTCTTC.

This clone was observed a single time. The rearrangement joins TRBV2 to TRBJ2-7; 7 nucleotides agree with TRBD1. This CDR3 has 14 amino acids. J was trimmed by 6 bases and V by 5 bases; bases with no gene match: 10. The germline V gene encodes CDR1 SNHLY and CDR2 FYNNEI. The CDR3 spells CASSTRQGLSEQYF. The CDR3 DNA is TGTGCCAGCAGTACTCGACAGGGTTTAAGCGAGCAGTACTTC.

The genes are TRBV7-2 and TRBJ1-1, with D maybe TRBD1 (5 bases). V shed 3 bases and J shed 5 bases, with 10 bases lying between them. The CDR3 spans 13 residues. The germline gives CDR1 SGHTA, CDR2 FQGNSA. CDR3 in amino acids: CASSFGGYTEAFF. CDR3 DNA: TGTGCCAGCAGCTTTGGGGGGTATACTGAAGCTTTCTTT.

This chain links TRBV7-2 with TRBJ2-1; TRBD2 matches at 8 bases. The J segment lost 6 bases and the V segment lost 1 base, leaving 2 bases of the junction unmatched. Germline V gene sequence: CDR1 SGHTA, CDR2 FQGNSA. This CDR3 spans 14 amino acids. As DNA, the CDR3 is TGTGCCAGCAGCTTAGAACTAGCGGCCAATGAGCAGTTCTTC. Its translation: CASSLELAANEQFF. Full variable domain (outside the CDR3, taken from reference TRBV7-2 and TRBJ2-1): GAGVSQSPSNKVTEKGKDVELRCDPISGHTALYWYRQSLGQGLEFLIYFQGNSAPDKSGLPSDRFSAERTGGSVSTLTIQRTQQEDSAVYLCASSLELAANEQFFGPGTRLTVL.

Here the CDR3 DNA reads TGCGCCAGCTGTTGCGGCTCCTACAATGAGCAGTTCTTC. Translation: CASCCGSYNEQFF. The chain links TRBV4-1 to TRBJ2-1; D remains ambiguous. The germline CDR1 and CDR2 sequences are MGHRA and YSYEKL. This CDR3 has 13 amino acids. Deletions cut 8 bases from V and 0 bases from J, with 8 bases between.

V and J are TRBV19 and TRBJ2-7, with TRBD2 matching over 7 bases. The ends lost 9 bases at V and 3 bases at J; junction bases unmatched: 5. The CDR3 contains 12 residues. Germline CDR1 and CDR2: LNHDA and SQIVND (reference sequence). CDR3 protein: CASGGKNYEQYF. CDR3 nucleotide sequence: TGTGCCAGCGGGGGGAAGAACTACGAGCAGTACTTC. Full variable domain (rest looked up from reference TRBV19 and TRBJ2-7): DGGITQSPKYLFRKEGQNVTLSCEQNLNHDAMYWYRQDPGQGLRLIYYSQIVNDFQKGDIAEGYSVSREKKESFPLTVTSAQKNPTAFYLCASGGKNYEQYFGPGTRLTVT.

V is TRBV28 and J is TRBJ1-2; D is perhaps TRBD1 (5 bases). There are 15 residues in the CDR3. CDR1 and CDR2 (germline): MDHEN, SYDVKM. V shed 2 bases and J shed 1 base, with 11 bases lying between them. The CDR3 coding sequence is TGTGCCAGCAGTTTAAGGTCGGGGGTTAACTATGGCTACACCTTC. Translated: CASSLRSGVNYGYTF.

This chain uses TRBV12-3 or TRBV12-4 with TRBJ2-1; tentative D call: TRBD1 (5 bases). Trimming took 6 bases from V and 10 from J, leaving 13 bases between them. CDR3 length: 12 amino acids. The CDR3 region has the DNA TGTGCCAGCAGGAGTCGGGCAGGGGAGCAGTTCTTC. This translates into CASRSRAGEQFF.

This clone has only one observation. V gene TRBV5-4 combines with J gene TRBJ2-3; 10 bases are shared with TRBD2. The CDR3 has 16 amino acids. The V gene end was trimmed by 3 bases and the J gene end by 0 bases; junction bases not matched to a gene: 4. Germline CDR1 is SGHNT and CDR2 is YYREEE (reference sequence). The CDR3 DNA reads TGTGCCAGCAGCTACGGACTAGCGGAAAGCACAGATACGCAGTATTTT. It encodes CASSYGLAESTDTQYF.

The rearrangement links TRBV2 to TRBJ1-1; D is uncertain. This CDR3 has 12 amino acids. The V end lost 6 bases, the J end lost 2 bases, and 7 bases lay between the germline ends. Germline-derived CDR1 and CDR2 are SNHLY and FYNNEI. CDR3 bases: TGTGCCAGCAGCGCGTTTAACACTGAAGCTTTCTTT. It is translated as CASSAFNTEAFF.

The chain links TRBV19 to TRBJ1-5, with D perhaps TRBD1 (6 bases). V was pared by 5 bases and J by 6 bases, with 17 bases between. Germline V gives CDR1 LNHDA, CDR2 SQIVND (reference sequence). The CDR3 loop spans 15 amino acids. As DNA, the CDR3 is TGTGCCAGTAGTCTACTACAGGGATCGGCTCAGCCCCAGCATTTT. Its translation is CASSLLQGSAQPQHF.

V usage is TRBV18 and J usage is TRBJ1-6, with unresolved D. Looked up from germline, CDR1 is KGHSH and CDR2 is LQKENI. Trimming left V 2 bases short and J 7 bases short, with 18 bases between. The length of the CDR3 is 17 residues. DNA of the CDR3: TGTGCCAGCTCACCATCAAAGTCCCTTACAGAGAATTCACCCCTCCACTTT. Its translation is CASSPSKSLTENSPLHF.

This chain connects TRBV13 to TRBJ2-3; 7 bases align to TRBD2. The junction had 5 bases not matched to a gene; V was cut back by 8 bases and J by 0 bases. Germline-derived CDR1 and CDR2 are PRHDT and FYEKMQ (reference sequence). This CDR3 spans 14 amino acids. The CDR3 sequence is CASQGSGSTDTQYF. CDR3 bases: TGTGCCAGCCAGGGTAGCGGGAGCACAGATACGCAGTATTTT.

This clone was counted a single time. Other DNA sequences in the sample encode the same CDR3. V gene TRBV15 combines with J gene TRBJ1-3; D might be TRBD1 (5 bases). V dropped 0 bases and J dropped 0 bases, with 6 bases sitting between them. The CDR3 consists of 15 residues. Germline-derived CDR1 and CDR2 are LNHNV and YYDKDF (reference sequence). In DNA, the CDR3 is TGTGCCACCAGCAGAGATAGGGGCTCTGGAAACACCATATATTTT. Protein product: CATSRDRGSGNTIYF.

This sequence joins TRBV18 and TRBJ2-7; 7 positions match TRBD1. This CDR3 is 16 amino acids long. The J segment lost 3 bases and the V segment lost 0 bases, leaving 8 bases of the junction unmatched. Germline V gene sequence: CDR1 KGHSH, CDR2 LQKENI. The CDR3 bases are TGTGCCAGCTCACCACCAAACTACAGGGGAGTCTACGAGCAGTACTTC. Translation gives CASSPPNYRGVYEQYF.

This clone was observed a few times. This chain uses TRBV2 with TRBJ2-7; possibly TRBD2 for D (5 bases). The germline gives CDR1 SNHLY, CDR2 FYNNEI. The CDR3 extends over 14 amino acids. Trimming took 10 bases from V and 1 from J, leaving 17 bases between them. This CDR3 reads CATKEGSGSYEQYF. CDR3 nucleotide sequence: TGTGCCACCAAAGAAGGGAGCGGATCCTACGAGCAGTACTTC.